The next 23 T cell receptor beta chains were all read from a single sample in a study of blood T cell repertoires in COVID-19. TCRdb's table, derived via immunoSEQ multiplex PCR, lists solely in-frame clones and lacks some. Here the sample spans 59,000 or so clones, 70% to 90% being singletons. Source material: peripheral blood. These receptors were obtained from a man aged 60 to 75 with acute or convalescent COVID-19.

This clone was seen a few times. V gene TRBV5-1 combines with J gene TRBJ2-7; no clear D gene. There are 13 residues in the CDR3. The germline gives CDR1 SGHRS, CDR2 YFSETQ. Trimming removed 0 bases from V and 3 bases from J, with 7 bases in between. CDR3: CASSLALGYEQYF. The DNA for the CDR3 is TGCGCCAGCAGCTTGGCCCTCGGCTACGAGCAGTACTTC.

The CDR3 spells CASSTRPGQLYNYGYTF. CDR3 in DNA: TGTGCCAGTAGTACCCGCCCGGGACAGCTTTATAACTATGGCTACACCTTC. J is TRBJ1-2 and V is TRBV19; 7 positions match TRBD1. The V segment lost 4 bases and the J segment 1 base; nucleotides outside the gene matches: 12. CDR3 size: 17 residues. Germline CDR1 LNHDA, CDR2 SQIVND (reference sequence).

The chain employs TRBV6-5 and TRBJ2-1; D perhaps matches TRBD2 (6 bases). CDR1 MNHEY and CDR2 SVGAGI come from the germline V gene. The CDR3 runs to 11 residues. Trimming left V 8 bases short and J 8 bases short, with 10 bases between. In nucleotides, the CDR3 is TGTGCCAGCGGGCGGGGTTATGAGCAGTTCTTC. It translates to CASGRGYEQFF.

This clone was counted once. The V call is TRBV4-1, the J call TRBJ2-1; D call uncertain. The germline V and J ends were trimmed by 0 bases and 7 bases, with 7 bases remaining between them. The CDR3 is made up of 13 amino acids. Germline CDR1 MGHRA, CDR2 YSYEKL. This CDR3 is CASSQEHANEQFF. CDR3 nucleotide sequence: TGCGCCAGCAGCCAAGAACATGCAAATGAGCAGTTCTTC.

This chain connects TRBV11-2 to TRBJ1-2, with D perhaps TRBD1 (5 bases). With 5 bases removed from V and 3 bases from J, the gap between germline ends came to 13 bases. This CDR3 has 14 amino acids. The germline gives CDR1 SGHAT, CDR2 FQNNGV. The CDR3 here is CASSLPGHYYGYTF. In nucleotides, the CDR3 is TGTGCCAGCAGCCTCCCAGGGCATTACTATGGCTACACCTTC.

V is TRBV9 and J is TRBJ2-2; D is undetermined. This CDR3 is built from 14 residues. Trimming took off 4 bases at V and 2 bases at J, with 9 bases between the two ends. CDR1 and CDR2 from the germline V gene are SGDLS and YYNGEE. CDR3 in amino acids: CASSLGRNTGELFF. CDR3 bases: TGTGCCAGCAGCTTGGGCCGAAACACCGGGGAGCTGTTTTTT.

The chain carries TRBV5-1 and TRBJ1-6; 7 positions match TRBD1. CDR3 size: 15 residues. J was trimmed by 7 bases and V by 0 bases; bases with no gene match: 4. Germline CDR1 and CDR2: SGHRS and YFSETQ. CDR3 nucleotides: TGCGCCAGCAGCTTGGAGGGGGCCTCGAATTCACCCCTCCACTTT. It yields the protein CASSLEGASNSPLHF.

The V call is TRBV19, the J call TRBJ1-3; the match to TRBD1 covers 7 bases. Germline loops: CDR1 LNHDA, CDR2 SQIVND (reference sequence). With V trimmed by 8 bases and J by 4 bases, 11 bases remained unmatched. The CDR3 has 15 amino acids. CDR3 sequence (DNA): TGTGCCAGTCAAGACTCCGACAGGGCCGGAAACACCATATATTTT. Protein: CASQDSDRAGNTIYF.

This clone occurred a few times. The chain carries TRBV5-1 and TRBJ2-7; 10 bases match TRBD2. With V trimmed by 0 bases and J by 3 bases, 3 bases remained unmatched. The CDR3 sequence is 15 residues long. Looked up from germline, CDR1 is SGHRS and CDR2 is YFSETQ. The CDR3 nucleotides are TGCGCCAGCAGCTTGGTGGCTAGCGGGGGCTACGAGCAGTACTTC. Its translation: CASSLVASGGYEQYF. Looking up the rest from reference TRBV5-1 and TRBJ2-7 gives the full variable domain: KAGVTQTPRYLIKTRGQQVTLSCSPISGHRSVSWYQQTPGQGLQFLFEYFSETQRNKGNFPGRFSGRQFSNSRSEMNVSTLELGDSALYLCASSLVASGGYEQYFGPGTRLTVT.

The chain links TRBV2 to TRBJ1-2; the D is unclear. This CDR3 has 13 residues. Germline assignment: CDR1 SNHLY and CDR2 FYNNEI. V lost 4 bases to trimming and J lost 3 bases, with 9 bases between them. The CDR3 DNA is TGTGCCAGCAGTGGGGCTCTCTACTATGGCTACACCTTC. It specifies CASSGALYYGYTF.

This clone was seen more than once but under ten times. CDR3 in amino acids: CASSQASAGGANVLTF. As DNA, the CDR3 is TGTGCCAGCAGCCAAGCTAGCGCGGGAGGGGCCAACGTCCTGACTTTC. This rearrangement joins TRBV4-2 to TRBJ2-6, with a weak D call TRBD2 (6 bases). This CDR3 contains 16 residues. The germline CDR1 and CDR2 sequences are LGHNA and YNFKEQ. Deletions cut 1 base from V and 4 bases from J, with 11 bases between.

This clone was observed a few times. The V and J genes are TRBV9 and TRBJ2-1; TRBD1 matches at 7 bases. CDR1 is SGDLS and CDR2 is YYNGEE in the germline V gene. This CDR3 is built from 14 residues. V was clipped by 4 bases and J by 6 bases; unmatched bases: 7. The CDR3 DNA follows: TGTGCCAGCAGCCAGACCGGGACAGCCAATGAGCAGTTCTTC. This sequence encodes CASSQTGTANEQFF. Together with reference TRBV9 and TRBJ2-1, the CDR3 gives the full variable domain: DSGVTQTPKHLITATGQRVTLRCSPRSGDLSVYWYQQSLDQGLQFLIQYYNGEERAKGNILERFSAQQFPDLHSELNLSSLELGDSALYFCASSQTGTANEQFFGPGTRLTVL.

This rearrangement joins TRBV28 to TRBJ2-4, with TRBD2 matching 15 bases. The germline V gene encodes CDR1 MDHEN and CDR2 SYDVKM. This CDR3 has 16 residues. The V and J ends lost 7 bases and 0 bases, in that order; junction bases with no gene match: 1. The CDR3, as DNA: TGTGCCAGCACGGGACTAGCGGGGGGAGCCAAAAACATTCAGTACTTC. The encoded protein is CASTGLAGGAKNIQYF.

The CDR3: CASSLGATGARGEQYF. The DNA of the CDR3 is TGTGCCAGCAGCTTGGGTGCGACAGGGGCTAGGGGGGAGCAGTACTTC. The V call is TRBV5-5, the J call TRBJ2-7; 8 bases match TRBD1. The germline V gene encodes CDR1 SGHKS and CDR2 YYEKEE (reference sequence). The trim removed 0 bases at V and 7 bases at J, leaving 12 bases unmatched. The CDR3 extends over 16 amino acids.

The CDR3 loop is CASREQGTRGYTF. CDR3 DNA: TGTGCCAGCAGAGAACAGGGTACTCGGGGCTACACCTTC. The rearrangement links TRBV12-3 or TRBV12-4 to TRBJ1-2, with D perhaps matching TRBD1 (6 bases). V lost 6 bases and J 8 bases, leaving 16 bases between the germline ends. The CDR3 is 13 amino acids.

V usage is TRBV10-2 and J usage is TRBJ2-5; a weak D match, TRBD2 (6 bases). V gave up 0 bases and J gave up 14 bases, with 13 bases separating them. Germline loops: CDR1 WSHSY, CDR2 SAAADI. The CDR3 totals 12 residues. The CDR3 spells CASSESRGLQYF. In nucleotides, the CDR3 is TGCGCCAGCAGTGAGTCCCGGGGACTCCAATACTTC.

The chain combines TRBV28 with TRBJ2-3, with a tentative D call TRBD2 (7 bases). Trimming left V 9 bases short and J 5 bases short, with 18 bases between. Germline V gives CDR1 MDHEN, CDR2 SYDVKM. The CDR3 covers 14 residues. Here the CDR3 reads CASGPGGPLDTQYF. The CDR3 nucleotides are TGTGCCAGTGGCCCCGGGGGGCCTTTAGATACGCAGTATTTT.

V and J are TRBV6-4 and TRBJ2-1, with 8 bases fitting TRBD1. The germline gives CDR1 MRHNA, CDR2 SNTAGT. V trimming: 6 bases; J trimming: 7 bases; junction bases outside the gene matches: 11. The CDR3 runs 15 residues. For the CDR3, the DNA is TGTGCCAGCAGCCCTGGACAGGGATCGGGGAATGAGCAGTTCTTC. Its protein product is CASSPGQGSGNEQFF.

This clone has only a few counts. The chain combines TRBV28 with TRBJ1-6; 10 nucleotides align to TRBD1. Germline CDR1 reads MDHEN; CDR2 reads SYDVKM. J was trimmed by 13 bases and V by 2 bases; bases with no gene match: 14. The CDR3 contains 17 residues. The chain's CDR3 is CASSLPGTGVKERPLHF. The CDR3 bases are TGTGCCAGCAGTTTACCTGGGACAGGGGTAAAGGAACGTCCCCTCCACTTT. Supplemented by reference TRBV28 and TRBJ1-6, the full variable domain reads DVKVTQSSRYLVKRTGEKVFLECVQDMDHENMFWYRQDPGLGLRLIYFSYDVKMKEKGDIPEGYSVSREKKERFSLILESASTNQTSMYLCASSLPGTGVKERPLHFGNGTRLTVT.

The sample holds a few counts of this clone. The chain joins TRBV7-8 to TRBJ2-7; TRBD1 matches at 7 bases. The V segment lost 3 bases and the J segment 2 bases; nucleotides outside the gene matches: 4. Germline loops: CDR1 SGHVS, CDR2 FQNEAQ. This CDR3 spans 14 amino acids. The DNA for the CDR3 is TGTGCCAGCAGCTTTCTCGGACAGGCCTACGAGCAGTACTTC. It is translated as CASSFLGQAYEQYF. The full variable domain, completed using reference TRBV7-8 and TRBJ2-7, is GAGVSQSPRYKVAKRGQDVALRCDPISGHVSLFWYQQALGQGPEFLTYFQNEAQLDKSGLPSDRFFAERPEGSVSTLKIQRTQQEDSAVYLCASSFLGQAYEQYFGPGTRLTVT.

The gene calls are TRBV15 and TRBJ2-6, with D possibly TRBD2 on 5 matching bases. CDR1 and CDR2 from the germline V gene are LNHNV and YYDKDF (reference sequence). CDR3 length: 19 amino acids. V shed 0 bases and J shed 0 bases, with 15 bases lying between them. In DNA form, the CDR3 reads TGTGCCACCAGCAGAGACAAGGGAGACGCCTACTCTGGGGCCAACGTCCTGACTTTC. Amino acid sequence: CATSRDKGDAYSGANVLTF.

This clone has only one observation. The chain is built from TRBV3-1 (or the pseudogene TRBV3-2) and TRBJ2-7; tentatively, D is TRBD1 (6 bases). This CDR3 spans 15 amino acids. V was trimmed by 1 base and J by 7 bases, leaving 17 bases between them. Per germline, CDR1 LGHDT and CDR2 YNNKEL (reference sequence). In DNA, the CDR3 is TGTGCCAGCAGCCAAGCCGACAGGTGGACCCGGGAGCAGTACTTC. Translated: CASSQADRWTREQYF.

The chain links TRBV5-4 to TRBJ1-2; tentatively, D is TRBD1 (5 bases). V was trimmed by 0 bases and J by 6 bases, leaving 12 bases between them. The CDR3 sequence is 14 residues long. Per the germline V gene, CDR1 is SGHNT and CDR2 is YYREEE (reference sequence). The CDR3 bases are TGTGCCAGCAGCTTGGCGGGGGGTATCAATGGCTACACCTTC. This translates into CASSLAGGINGYTF.